The entry below gives a single TCR beta chain sequence along with its context. Its antigen is as yet unknown. CDR3 size: 15 residues. The germline V gene encodes CDR1 SGHRS and CDR2 YFSETQ. V lost 4 bases and J lost 5, with 15 bases in between. Specified time point: baseline, week 1 (first vaccination visit). Treatment denoted: pre-vaccination baseline after standard-of-care therapy. This entry is derived from a study of a mutant IDH1 vaccine in newly diagnosed glioma. General study findings and limits: Seemingly, top peripheral T cell clonotype changes bore no relation to pseudoprogression.

Assay used: immunoSEQ multiplex PCR; TCRdb lists only in-frame clones, some missing. Among 55,000 to 70,000 clones listed, 70% to 80% were seen once. This receptor was taken from a man aged 50-59 years with glioma. The chain employs TRBV5-1 and TRBJ1-4, with a tentative D call TRBD1 (5 bases). The specimen comprised PBMCs, sampled from a glioma patient treated with radiotherapy, temozolomide or both. The CDR3 region has the DNA TGCGCCAGCAGCGTAGACAGCGAATCAAATGAAAAACTGTTTTTT. It encodes CASSVDSESNEKLFF.